The present TCR beta chain was sequenced within a study of resident and recirculating memory T cells in vitiligo. This table comes from immunoSEQ multiplex PCR, and its TCRdb copy is limited to in-frame clones, with some not included. The table lists tens of thousands of clones, 92% of them singletons. The germline V gene encodes CDR1 KGHSH and CDR2 LQKENI. J was trimmed by 5 bases and V by 5 bases; bases with no gene match: 11. CDR3 length: 16 residues. The chain couples TRBV18 to TRBJ2-2, with TRBD2 identical over 7 bases. The sample was blood. This TCR came from a male donor with vitiligo. The CDR3 spells CASSSRLAGDTGELFF. The CDR3 DNA reads as TGTGCCAGCTCATCCCGACTAGCCGGAGATACCGGGGAGCTGTTTTTT.